This TCR beta chain derives from a study of control samples from healthy donors and cancer patients. Data came from immunoSEQ multiplex PCR; TCRdb stores just in-frame clones and leaves some out. The sample yields 150,000 to 200,000 clones, roughly 88% seen once. The V gene end was trimmed by 6 bases and the J gene end by 4 bases; junction bases not matched to a gene: 4. The CDR3 has 13 amino acids. Germline CDR1 reads SGHAT; CDR2 reads FQNNGV. The genes are TRBV11-2 and TRBJ2-5; TRBD1 agrees at 8 bases. The sequence was collected from a man between 18 and 29 years old in good health. Sample: blood. For the CDR3, the DNA is TGTGCCAGCAGGACAGGGGCGGGAGAGACCCAGTACTTC. Residues: CASRTGAGETQYF.